Listed here are 18 T cell receptor beta chains from one sample, sequenced in a study of shared clonotypes between healthy human individuals. Using immunoSEQ multiplex PCR, the repertoire was profiled, and TCRdb retains in-frame clones only, with some absent. The sample carries 550,000 to 850,000 clones, about two thirds recorded once. Sequencing input: memory CD4+ T cells sorted from blood. The subset here: CD45RA-negative fraction. These receptors originate from a woman aged 25 to 39 in good health.

The V and J genes are TRBV28 and TRBJ2-7; no clear D gene. There are 14 residues in the CDR3. Germline-derived CDR1 and CDR2 are MDHEN and SYDVKM. V was shortened by 1 base and J by 7 bases, with 14 bases between the two germline ends. In nucleotides, the CDR3 is TGTGCCAGCAGTTTATATGTCCCATCGGGTGAGCAGTACTTC. This gives the protein CASSLYVPSGEQYF.

The J gene is TRBJ1-1, the V gene TRBV18; a weak D match, TRBD1 (6 bases). The germline gives CDR1 KGHSH, CDR2 LQKENI. Trimming left V 5 bases short and J 2 bases short, with 12 bases between. The CDR3 extends over 14 amino acids. CDR3 DNA sequence: TGTGCCAGCTCATCTACCGGGACAAACACTGAAGCTTTCTTT. Amino acids: CASSSTGTNTEAFF.

The J gene is TRBJ1-5, the V gene TRBV2; a possible D gene is TRBD1 (5 bases). The CDR3 spans 13 residues. Trimming took off 0 bases at V and 6 bases at J, with 6 bases between the two ends. Germline CDR1 reads SNHLY; CDR2 reads FYNNEI. The CDR3, as DNA: TGTGCCAGCAGTGAAGCGGGGGTTCAGCCCCAGCATTTT. It yields the protein CASSEAGVQPQHF.

The chain is built from TRBV6-5 and TRBJ2-7, with a weak D call TRBD1 (5 bases). V lost 5 bases, J lost 1 base, and 9 bases lay in between. Germline V lookup: CDR1 MNHEY, CDR2 SVGAGI. The CDR3 extends over 13 amino acids. This CDR3 is CASSKGASYEQYF. As DNA, the CDR3 is TGTGCCAGCAGTAAAGGGGCATCCTACGAGCAGTACTTC.

The chain is built from TRBV25-1 and TRBJ2-1; D perhaps matches TRBD1 (5 bases). The germline V gene has CDR1 MGHDK and CDR2 SYGVNS. This CDR3 is built from 16 residues. The V and J ends lost 6 bases and 3 bases respectively, with 18 bases between them. Written as DNA, the CDR3 is TGTGCCAGCAGCCCCACCCAGGGTGGAAACTACAATGAGCAGTTCTTC. Translated: CASSPTQGGNYNEQFF. Full variable domain (remainder filled in from reference TRBV25-1 and TRBJ2-1): EADIYQTPRYLVIGTGKKITLECSQTMGHDKMYWYQQDPGMELHLIHYSYGVNSTEKGDLSSESTVSRIRTEHFPLTLESARPSHTSQYLCASSPTQGGNYNEQFFGPGTRLTVL.

In its sample, this clone was seen a few times. Other DNA sequences in the same sample also yield this CDR3. V and J are TRBV5-1 and TRBJ2-1; 12 bases match TRBD2. J was trimmed by 4 bases and V by 4 bases; bases with no gene match: 3. CDR1 and CDR2 (germline): SGHRS, YFSETQ. The CDR3 extends over 15 amino acids. The CDR3 sequence is CASSLLAGGYNEQFF. DNA of the CDR3: TGCGCCAGCAGCCTGCTAGCGGGAGGGTACAATGAGCAGTTCTTC.

This clone was seen a single time. The rearrangement joins TRBV27 to TRBJ2-7, with 8 bases matching TRBD1. From germline, CDR1 is MNHEY and CDR2 SMNVEV (reference sequence). This CDR3 spans 14 amino acids. V lost 6 bases to trimming and J lost 3 bases; unmatched junction nucleotides: 7. The CDR3 spells CASRQTGEYYEQYF. Written as DNA, the CDR3 is TGTGCCAGCAGGCAGACAGGGGAATACTACGAGCAGTACTTC.

The chain employs TRBV7-2 and TRBJ2-7; D unclear. Trimming cost V 1 base and J 7 bases, with 11 bases left between them. This CDR3 has 13 amino acids. The germline V gene has CDR1 SGHTA and CDR2 FQGNSA. The CDR3 region has the DNA TGTGCCAGCAGCTTAGGGATGGTTGGGGAGCAGTACTTC. It yields the protein CASSLGMVGEQYF. Looking up the rest from reference TRBV7-2 and TRBJ2-7 gives the full variable domain: GAGVSQSPSNKVTEKGKDVELRCDPISGHTALYWYRQSLGQGLEFLIYFQGNSAPDKSGLPSDRFSAERTGGSVSTLTIQRTQQEDSAVYLCASSLGMVGEQYFGPGTRLTVT.

This clone was counted a single time. The CDR3: CAHHAGGSSNQPQHF. As DNA, the CDR3 is TGTGCCCACCACGCGGGGGGTTCAAGCAATCAGCCCCAGCATTTT. The V and J genes are TRBV28 and TRBJ1-5; tentative D call: TRBD1 (5 bases). Germline V gives CDR1 MDHEN, CDR2 SYDVKM. The CDR3 sequence is 15 residues long. V was cut by 11 bases and J by 1 base, with 18 bases left in between.

This clone was counted a few times. The genes are TRBV28 and TRBJ2-5; tentative D call: TRBD1 (6 bases). Trimming removed 6 bases from V and 1 base from J, with 21 bases in between. Germline assignment: CDR1 MDHEN and CDR2 SYDVKM. The CDR3 runs 17 residues. The CDR3 sequence is CASRRTGQPITQETQYF. DNA for the CDR3: TGTGCCAGCAGGCGGACCGGACAGCCGATAACCCAAGAGACCCAGTACTTC.

The chain combines TRBV6-1 with TRBJ1-1, with D hard to call. Germline V gene data show CDR1 as MNHNS and CDR2 as SASEGT. Between the trimmed V and J ends, which lost 1 base and 3 bases, there was a span of 9 bases. This CDR3 contains 14 residues. As DNA, the CDR3 is TGTGCCAGCAGTGAAGTGTTTGGCTACACTGAAGCTTTCTTT. Translation: CASSEVFGYTEAFF.

V is TRBV5-1 and J is TRBJ2-5; D remains ambiguous. The J call is uncertain, as TRBJ2-7 better fits the DNA end. Looked up from germline, CDR1 is SGHRS and CDR2 is YFSETQ. CDR3 length: 13 amino acids. The CDR3 DNA sequence: TGCGCCAGCAGCTTGGATTTAACGGGCGAGCAGTACTTC. It yields the protein CASSLDLTGEQYF.

A single count supports this clone. J is TRBJ2-7 and V is TRBV5-1; 10 bases agree with TRBD2. The CDR3 length is 16 residues. Germline CDR1 reads SGHRS; CDR2 reads YFSETQ. With 4 bases clipped from V and 0 bases from J, the junction kept 7 bases outside the gene matches. The CDR3 DNA follows: TGCGCCAGCAGCGGCGGCGGGACTAGCGTCTCCTACGAGCAGTACTTC. Amino acids: CASSGGGTSVSYEQYF.

The chain couples TRBV11-2 to TRBJ2-2; 11 bases line up with TRBD2. This CDR3 spans 16 amino acids. Germline lookup yields CDR1 SGHAT and CDR2 FQNNGV. V shed 3 bases and J 5 bases; nucleotides not matched to a gene: 5. The CDR3 nucleotides read TGTGCCAGCAGCTTTCAATTAGCGGGAGGGACCGGGGAGCTGTTTTTT. It yields the protein CASSFQLAGGTGELFF.

The table lists this clone with a few counts. V and J are TRBV4-2 and TRBJ1-6, with D unresolved. V lost 0 bases and J 7 bases, leaving 7 bases between the germline ends. CDR1 and CDR2 (germline): LGHNA, YNFKEQ. This CDR3 contains 14 residues. CDR3 residues: CASSQDLQNSPLHF. Here the CDR3 DNA reads TGTGCCAGCAGCCAAGATCTGCAGAATTCACCCCTCCACTTT.

This clone appeared a few times. V is TRBV7-7 and J is TRBJ2-1, with D unresolved. From germline, CDR1 is SSHAT and CDR2 FNYEAQ (reference sequence). V dropped 5 bases and J dropped 5 bases, with 10 bases sitting between them. The CDR3 is 13 residues long. CDR3 nucleotides: TGTGCCAGCAGCCTAGTTTTGAACAATGAGCAGTTCTTC. The encoded protein is CASSLVLNNEQFF.

The V gene is TRBV19, the J gene TRBJ2-6; D is possibly TRBD2 (5 bases). The CDR3 loop spans 17 amino acids. The germline V gene encodes CDR1 LNHDA and CDR2 SQIVND (reference sequence). V lost 4 bases and J 2 bases, leaving 15 bases between the germline ends. CDR3 nucleotides: TGTGCCAGTAGTAAGAACGGGATCTTAGCTGGGGCCAACGTCCTGACTTTC. Protein sequence: CASSKNGILAGANVLTF.

This chain links TRBV6-6 with TRBJ2-1; D is unresolved. This CDR3 is 15 amino acids long. Germline loops: CDR1 MNHNY, CDR2 SVGAGI (reference sequence). V was clipped by 6 bases and J by 2 bases, with 14 bases between them. The DNA of the CDR3 is TGTGCCAGCAGCCCCGGACGCTTAGCCTACAATGAGCAGTTCTTC. Protein sequence: CASSPGRLAYNEQFF.